This TCR beta chain was observed in a study of shared clonotypes between healthy human individuals. The repertoire was sequenced with immunoSEQ multiplex PCR; TCRdb's copy has only in-frame clones and lacks some. The table shows millions of clones, with roughly 91% occurring only once. This clone was recorded once. The length of the CDR3 is 17 residues. The germline CDR1 and CDR2 sequences are SGHAT and FQNNGV. V trimming: 4 bases; J trimming: 7 bases; junction bases outside the gene matches: 13. As defined, naive CD8 cells were CD45RO-negative and positively selected for CCR7, with terminally differentiated effector memory CD45RA+ cells excluded.

The receptor comes from a young man in good health. Some clones in this sample may be carry-over from other donors' samples. The rearrangement joins TRBV11-2 to TRBJ2-2; TRBD1 agrees at 9 bases. Sequencing was carried out using naive CD8+ T cells from PBMCs. CDR3 nucleotide sequence: TGTGCCAGCAGCTCACTAATGACAGGGGGGTTTTTCGGGGAGCTGTTTTTT. Its translation is CASSSLMTGGFFGELFF. The complete variable domain, with remaining parts taken from reference TRBV11-2 and TRBJ2-2, reads EAGVAQSPRYKIIEKRQSVAFWCNPISGHATLYWYQQILGQGPKLLIQFQNNGVVDDSQLPKDRFSAERLKGVDSTLKIQPAKLEDSAVYLCASSSLMTGGFFGELFFGEGSRLTVL.